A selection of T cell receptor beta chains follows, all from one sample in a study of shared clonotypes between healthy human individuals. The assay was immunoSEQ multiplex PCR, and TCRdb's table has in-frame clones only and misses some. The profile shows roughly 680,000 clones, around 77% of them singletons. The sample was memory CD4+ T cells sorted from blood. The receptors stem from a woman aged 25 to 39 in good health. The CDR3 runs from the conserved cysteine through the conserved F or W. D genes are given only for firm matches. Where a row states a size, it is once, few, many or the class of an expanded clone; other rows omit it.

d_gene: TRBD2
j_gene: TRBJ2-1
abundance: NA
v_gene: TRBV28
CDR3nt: TGTGCCACCACCACTAGGACTAGCGTTTGGGATGAGCAGTTCTTC
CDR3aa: CATTTRTSVWDEQFF

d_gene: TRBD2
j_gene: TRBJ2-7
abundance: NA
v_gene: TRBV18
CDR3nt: TGTGCCAGCTCATCCACTAGCGGGTCCTACGAGCAGTACTTC
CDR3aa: CASSSTSGSYEQYF

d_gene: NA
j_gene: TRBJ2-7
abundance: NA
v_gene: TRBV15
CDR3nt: TGTGCCACCAGCAGAGGGCGCGGCAGGGGTTCTCCCTACGAGCAGTACTTC
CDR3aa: CATSRGRGRGSPYEQYF

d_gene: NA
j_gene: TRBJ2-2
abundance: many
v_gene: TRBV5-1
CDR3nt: TGCGCCAGCAGCTATGGCCAGACCGGGGAGCTGTTTTTT
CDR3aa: CASSYGQTGELFF

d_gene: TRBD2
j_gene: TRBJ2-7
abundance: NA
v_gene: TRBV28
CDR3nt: TGTGCCAGCCGAGGGTTAGGGCTAGCGGGAGACGGGAGCTCCTACGAGCAGTACTTC
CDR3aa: CASRGLGLAGDGSSYEQYF

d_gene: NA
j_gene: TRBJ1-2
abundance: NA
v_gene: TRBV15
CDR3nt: TGTGCCACCAGCAGAGAGGCGGTGAGCTATGGCTACACCTTC
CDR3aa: CATSREAVSYGYTF

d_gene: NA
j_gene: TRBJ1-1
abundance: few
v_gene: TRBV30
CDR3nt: TGTGCCTTTATGCGGGCGGTGAACACTGAAGCTTTCTTT
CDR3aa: CAFMRAVNTEAFF

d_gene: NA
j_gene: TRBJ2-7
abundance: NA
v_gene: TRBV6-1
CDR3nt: TGTGCCAGCAGTGATAACAGGGTTAGTCCCTACGAGCAGTACTTC
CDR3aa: CASSDNRVSPYEQYF

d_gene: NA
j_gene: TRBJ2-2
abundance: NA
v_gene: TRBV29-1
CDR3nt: TGCAGCGTTGTTTCAGGACACAACACCGGGGAGCTGTTTTTT
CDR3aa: CSVVSGHNTGELFF

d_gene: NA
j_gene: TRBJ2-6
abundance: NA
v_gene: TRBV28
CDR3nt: TGTGCCAGCAGAAACAGGGATCTGGATGCTCCTGGGGCCAACGTCCTGACTTTC
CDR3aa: CASRNRDLDAPGANVLTF

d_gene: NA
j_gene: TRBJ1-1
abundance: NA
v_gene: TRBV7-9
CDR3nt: TGTGCCAGCAGCTTAGCTAAGGGGACGAACACTGAAGCTTTCTTT
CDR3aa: CASSLAKGTNTEAFF

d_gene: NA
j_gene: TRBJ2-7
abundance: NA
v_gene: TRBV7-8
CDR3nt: TGTGCCAGCAGCTTAGCGCCGGGTAGGAGGGGAAAGTCCTACGAGCAGTACTTC
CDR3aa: CASSLAPGRRGKSYEQYF

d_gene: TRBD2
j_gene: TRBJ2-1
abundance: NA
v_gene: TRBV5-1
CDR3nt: TGCGCCAGCAGCACGGGGACTAGCGGGAGGGCTGAGCAGTTCTTC
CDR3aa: CASSTGTSGRAEQFF

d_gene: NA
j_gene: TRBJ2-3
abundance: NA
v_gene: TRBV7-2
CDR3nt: TGTGCCAGCAGCTTACTAGCTCTAGTGGTTACTACGCAGTATTTT
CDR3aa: CASSLLALVVTTQYF

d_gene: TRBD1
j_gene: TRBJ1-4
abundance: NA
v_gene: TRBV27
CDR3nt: TGTGCCAGCAGTCTGGGCAGGGGGGTCGGAGAAAAACTGTTTTTT
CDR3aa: CASSLGRGVGEKLFF

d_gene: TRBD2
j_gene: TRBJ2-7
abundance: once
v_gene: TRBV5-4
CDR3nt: TGTGCCAGCAGCTACCCTAGCGGAACCTACGAGCAGTACTTC
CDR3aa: CASSYPSGTYEQYF

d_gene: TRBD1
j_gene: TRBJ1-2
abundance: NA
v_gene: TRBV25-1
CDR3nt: TGTGCCAGCAGTGAAAGGGACAGTTATGGCTACACCTTC
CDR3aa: CASSERDSYGYTF

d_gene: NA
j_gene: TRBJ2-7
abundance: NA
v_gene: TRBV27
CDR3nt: TGTGCCAGCGATGGGCAGGGGGTTATAGCGGGGCACTCCTACGAGCAGTACTTC
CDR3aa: CASDGQGVIAGHSYEQYF

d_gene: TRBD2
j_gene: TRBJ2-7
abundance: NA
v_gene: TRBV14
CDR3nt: TGTGCCAGCAGCCATAGCTTAGCGGGGCCCTCCCCCGAGCAGTACTTC
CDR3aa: CASSHSLAGPSPEQYF

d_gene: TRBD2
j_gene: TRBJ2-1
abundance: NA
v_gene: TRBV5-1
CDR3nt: TGCGCCAGCAGCTTGACGTTAGCGGGAGTGGGATACAATGAGCAGTTCTTC
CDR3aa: CASSLTLAGVGYNEQFF

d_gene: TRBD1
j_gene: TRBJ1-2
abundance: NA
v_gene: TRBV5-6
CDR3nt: TGTGCCAGCAGCCCCGGACAGGGGAGGTTAGGCTATGGCTACACCTTC
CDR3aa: CASSPGQGRLGYGYTF

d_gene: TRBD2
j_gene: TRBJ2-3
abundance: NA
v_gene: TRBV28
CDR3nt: TGTGCCAGCAGTTCCCCGGGACTAGCGGGCCGCACAGATACGCAGTATTTT
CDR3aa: CASSSPGLAGRTDTQYF

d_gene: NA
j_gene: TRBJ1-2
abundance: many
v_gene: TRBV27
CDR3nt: TGTGCCAGCAGTTTCTGGCAGGGTAGGGGCTACACCTTC
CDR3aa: CASSFWQGRGYTF

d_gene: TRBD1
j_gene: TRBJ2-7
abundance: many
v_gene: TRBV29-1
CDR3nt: TGCAGCGTTGTGGGGACAGGGCGGTACGAGCAGTACTTC
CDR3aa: CSVVGTGRYEQYF

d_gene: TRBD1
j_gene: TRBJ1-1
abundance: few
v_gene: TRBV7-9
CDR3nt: TGTGCCAGCAGCTTAGCGCTGGCAGGGGGCACGAACACTGAAGCTTTCTTT
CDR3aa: CASSLALAGGTNTEAFF

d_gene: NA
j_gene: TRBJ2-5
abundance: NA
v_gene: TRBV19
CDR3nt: TGTGCCAGTAGTACCCTTGGCGGGAGAGGGGGAATTGAGACCCAGTACTTC
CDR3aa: CASSTLGGRGGIETQYF

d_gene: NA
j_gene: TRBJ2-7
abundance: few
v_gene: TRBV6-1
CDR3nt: TGTGCCAGCAGTACAGCCCGCACTAAGTACGAGCAGTACTTC
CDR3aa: CASSTARTKYEQYF

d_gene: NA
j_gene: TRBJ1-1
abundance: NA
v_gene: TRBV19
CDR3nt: TGTGCCAGTAGTATGCTGGTGAACACTGAAGCTTTCTTT
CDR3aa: CASSMLVNTEAFF

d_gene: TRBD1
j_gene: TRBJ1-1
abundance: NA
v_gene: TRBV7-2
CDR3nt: TGTGCCAGCAGCTCGCGGGGGACAGGGCTGGATGAAGCTTTCTTT
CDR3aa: CASSSRGTGLDEAFF

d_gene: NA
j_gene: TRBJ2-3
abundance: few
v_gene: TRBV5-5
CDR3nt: TGTGCCAGCAGCCTCCAGACAGTAGATACGCAGTATTTT
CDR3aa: CASSLQTVDTQYF

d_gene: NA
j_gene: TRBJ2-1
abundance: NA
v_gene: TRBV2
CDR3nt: TGTGCCAGCGGAAGCAATGAGCAGTTCTTC
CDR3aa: CASGSNEQFF

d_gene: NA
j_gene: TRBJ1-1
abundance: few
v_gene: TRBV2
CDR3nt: TGTGCCAGCACTGCGGACCTCACTGAAGCTTTCTTT
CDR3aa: CASTADLTEAFF

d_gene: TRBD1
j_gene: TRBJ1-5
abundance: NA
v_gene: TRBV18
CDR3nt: TGTGCCAGCTCACCAAACAGGGGTAGGGAGCCCCAGCATTTT
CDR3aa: CASSPNRGREPQHF

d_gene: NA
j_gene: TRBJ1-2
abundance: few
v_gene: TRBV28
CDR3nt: TGTGCCAGCAGTGACGTAAGGACCCCCTACACCTTC
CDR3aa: CASSDVRTPYTF

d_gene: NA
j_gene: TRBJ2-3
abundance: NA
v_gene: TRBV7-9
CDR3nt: TGTGCCAGCAGCCCCCCGGACAGTTGGATTAATACGCAGTATTTT
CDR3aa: CASSPPDSWINTQYF

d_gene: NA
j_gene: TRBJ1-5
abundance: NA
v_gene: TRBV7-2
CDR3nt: TGTGCCAGCAGCTTAAGGGCGACCGTCAATCAGCCCCAGCATTTT
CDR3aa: CASSLRATVNQPQHF

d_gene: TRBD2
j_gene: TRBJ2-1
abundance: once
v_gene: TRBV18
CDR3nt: TGTGCCAGCTCACCAACCGCGGGGACTAGCGGCAATTACAATGAGCAGTTCTTC
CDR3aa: CASSPTAGTSGNYNEQFF

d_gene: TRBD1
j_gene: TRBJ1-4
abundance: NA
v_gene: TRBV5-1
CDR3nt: TGCGCCAGCAGCGAGACCGGGACAGGGGGTAATGAAAAACTGTTTTTT
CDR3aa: CASSETGTGGNEKLFF

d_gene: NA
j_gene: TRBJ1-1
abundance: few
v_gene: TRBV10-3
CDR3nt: TGTGCCAGCCGGCCGAGGACAGATAACACTGAAGCTTTCTTT
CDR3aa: CASRPRTDNTEAFF

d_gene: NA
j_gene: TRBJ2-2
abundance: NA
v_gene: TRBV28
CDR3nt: TGTGCCAGCAGTTTATTGGGGGGCGCTTACGGGGAGCTGTTTTTT
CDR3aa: CASSLLGGAYGELFF

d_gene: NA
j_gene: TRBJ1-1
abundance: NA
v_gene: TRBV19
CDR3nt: TGTGCCAGTAGTGCCGGGACAAGGAACACTGAAGCTTTCTTT
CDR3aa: CASSAGTRNTEAFF

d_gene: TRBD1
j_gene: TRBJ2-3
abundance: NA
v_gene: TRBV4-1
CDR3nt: TGCGCCAGCAGCCAAGAATGGACAGGATCTAGCACAGATACGCAGTATTTT
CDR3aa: CASSQEWTGSSTDTQYF

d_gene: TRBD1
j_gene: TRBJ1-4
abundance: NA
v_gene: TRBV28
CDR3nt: TGTGCCAGCAGTCCAAGGCAGGGGGGGGAAAAACTGTTTTTT
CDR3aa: CASSPRQGGEKLFF

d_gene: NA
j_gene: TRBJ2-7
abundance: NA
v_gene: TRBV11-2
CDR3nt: TGTGCCACCCGAGGAGTAACGGGTTTCGGCGAGCAGTACTTC
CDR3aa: CATRGVTGFGEQYF

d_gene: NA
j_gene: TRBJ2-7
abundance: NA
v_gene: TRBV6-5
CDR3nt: TGTGCCAGCAGTCCTCGGCAGGGGCGTAACGAGCAGTACTTC
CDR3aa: CASSPRQGRNEQYF

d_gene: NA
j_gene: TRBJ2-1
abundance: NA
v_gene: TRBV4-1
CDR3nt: TGCGCCAGCAGCCAGTCACCCCAGGGCTCCTACAATGAGCAGTTCTTC
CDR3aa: CASSQSPQGSYNEQFF

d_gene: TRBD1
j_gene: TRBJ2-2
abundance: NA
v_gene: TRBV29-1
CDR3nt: TGCAGCGGCCGGGACAGGGGGAACGGGGAGCTGTTTTTT
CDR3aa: CSGRDRGNGELFF

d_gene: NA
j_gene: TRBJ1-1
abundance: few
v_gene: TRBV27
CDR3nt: TGTGCCAGCAAAGGCGGACAGAACACTGAAGCTTTCTTT
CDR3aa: CASKGGQNTEAFF

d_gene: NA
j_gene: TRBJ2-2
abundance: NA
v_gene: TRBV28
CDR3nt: TGTGCCAGCAGTCTCTGGACAGTCAACACCGGGGAGCTGTTTTTT
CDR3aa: CASSLWTVNTGELFF

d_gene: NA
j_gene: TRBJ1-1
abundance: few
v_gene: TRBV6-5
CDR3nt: TGTGCCAGCAGCCCACAGGTGAGGAACACTGAAGCTTTCTTT
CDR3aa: CASSPQVRNTEAFF

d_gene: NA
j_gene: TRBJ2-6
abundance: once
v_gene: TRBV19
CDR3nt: TGTGCCAGTAGCCCGCTGGGGGTCGGATATCCTGGGGCCAACGTCCTGACTTTC
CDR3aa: CASSPLGVGYPGANVLTF

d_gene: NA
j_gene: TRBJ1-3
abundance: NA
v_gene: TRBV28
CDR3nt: TGTGCCACCCTTGAGGCTGGAAACACCATATATTTT
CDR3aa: CATLEAGNTIYF

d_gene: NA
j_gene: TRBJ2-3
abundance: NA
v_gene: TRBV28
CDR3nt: TGTGCCAGCAGTCAAGCGGAGACCACAGATACGCAGTATTTT
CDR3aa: CASSQAETTDTQYF

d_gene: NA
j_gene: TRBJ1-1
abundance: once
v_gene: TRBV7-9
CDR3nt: TGTGCCAGCAGCTTACGGACAGAATCGAACACTGAAGCTTTCTTT
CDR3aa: CASSLRTESNTEAFF

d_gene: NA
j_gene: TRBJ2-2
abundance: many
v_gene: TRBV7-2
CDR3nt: TGTGCCAGCAGCCATATAAACGTTCTGAACACCGGGGAGCTGTTTTTT
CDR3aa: CASSHINVLNTGELFF

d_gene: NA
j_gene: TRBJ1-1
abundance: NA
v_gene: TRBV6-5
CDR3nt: TGTGCCTCCGGGGAAAGCCTGACTGAAGCTTTCTTT
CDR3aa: CASGESLTEAFF

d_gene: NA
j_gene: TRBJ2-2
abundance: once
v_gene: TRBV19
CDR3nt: TGTGCCAGTAACCCACAGGGTAGGAATACCGGGGAGCTGTTTTTT
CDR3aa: CASNPQGRNTGELFF

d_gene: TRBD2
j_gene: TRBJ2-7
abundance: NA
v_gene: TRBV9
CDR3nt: TGTGCCAGCAGCGTTACTAGCGGGAGTGGCTACGAGCAGTACTTC
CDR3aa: CASSVTSGSGYEQYF

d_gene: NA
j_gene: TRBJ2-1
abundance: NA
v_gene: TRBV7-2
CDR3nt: TGTGCCAGCACACTGGGACCGTCTAGCGTAGCCTACAATGAGCAGTTCTTC
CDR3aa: CASTLGPSSVAYNEQFF